A single sample gave rise to the 29 T cell receptor beta chains below, sequenced in a study of T cell responses to AZD1222 COVID-19 vaccine. The protocol was immunoSEQ multiplex PCR, while the TCRdb copy is restricted to in-frame clones and leaves out a portion. The sample records roughly 200,000 clones, just over 90% being singletons. The sequences come from peripheral blood, collected 28 days after the second dose of the MenACWY control vaccine. Receptors were obtained from an adult who received the MenACWY meningococcal vaccine as a control.

The chain has TRBV19 and TRBJ1-2; 7 nucleotides match TRBD1. Per the germline V gene, CDR1 is LNHDA and CDR2 is SQIVND (reference sequence). V was clipped by 3 bases and J by 3 bases; unmatched bases: 4. The CDR3 consists of 14 residues. CDR3 sequence reads: CASSMEGADYGYTF. Here the CDR3 DNA reads TGTGCCAGTAGTATGGAGGGGGCGGACTATGGCTACACCTTC.

The rearrangement joins TRBV5-1 to TRBJ2-5, with D unclear. There are 11 residues in the CDR3. The V end was cut by 2 bases, the J end by 7 bases, with 6 bases between. Germline V CDR1 and CDR2: SGHRS, YFSETQ. The CDR3 region has the DNA TGCGCCAGCAGCTTAAAGTGGACCCAGTACTTC. Translation: CASSLKWTQYF.

The chain carries TRBV3-1 (or the pseudogene TRBV3-2) and TRBJ2-2, with a weak D call TRBD1 (6 bases). Germline V lookup: CDR1 LGHDT, CDR2 YNNKEL (reference sequence). Deletions cut 0 bases from V and 4 bases from J, with 18 bases between. The CDR3 length is 18 residues. The CDR3 bases are TGTGCCAGCAGCCAAGATGCCGGGCAGGGGCTTCTCACCGGGGAGCTGTTTTTT. Its translation: CASSQDAGQGLLTGELFF.

The chain links TRBV4-3 to TRBJ1-4; no firm D call. Germline assignment: CDR1 LGHNA and CDR2 YSLEER. V dropped 2 bases and J dropped 0 bases, with 16 bases sitting between them. The CDR3 spans 18 residues. The CDR3 coding sequence is TGCGCCAGCAGCCAAACGGCCACCTGGGAAGCAACTAATGAAAAACTGTTTTTT. As protein: CASSQTATWEATNEKLFF.

The chain carries TRBV5-4 and TRBJ2-1; D is undetermined. Germline loops: CDR1 SGHNT, CDR2 YYREEE (reference sequence). Trimming took off 1 base at V and 0 bases at J, with 8 bases between the two ends. The CDR3 spans 15 residues. This chain's CDR3 is CASSLSPSSYNEQFF. DNA of the CDR3: TGTGCCAGCAGCTTGAGTCCCAGCTCCTACAATGAGCAGTTCTTC.

This rearrangement joins TRBV7-2 to TRBJ1-6; 9 nucleotides match TRBD1. Per the germline V gene, CDR1 is SGHTA and CDR2 is FQGNSA. CDR3 size: 15 residues. Trimming cost V 5 bases and J 7 bases; bases outside gene matches: 6. CDR3 DNA: TGTGCCAGCAGCGCCGGGACAGGGAAAAATTCACCCCTCCACTTT. This encodes CASSAGTGKNSPLHF.

This chain uses TRBV5-8 with TRBJ1-2, with 7 bases aligning to TRBD1. Germline loops: CDR1 SGHTS, CDR2 YDEGEE. The CDR3 has 14 amino acids. With V trimmed by 1 base and J by 7 bases, 7 bases remained unmatched. CDR3 in DNA: TGTGCCAGCAGCTTGTATCTACAGGGGCCTGGCTACACCTTC. Its translation is CASSLYLQGPGYTF.

V is TRBV30 and J is TRBJ2-7; 8 nucleotides agree with TRBD1. J was trimmed by 2 bases and V by 3 bases; bases with no gene match: 12. CDR1 and CDR2 (germline): GTSNPN, SVGIG (reference sequence). This CDR3 contains 16 residues. For the CDR3, the DNA is TGTGCCTGGAGCCCAACCCTCCGACAGGGGACCTACGAGCAGTACTTC. Translated, it gives CAWSPTLRQGTYEQYF.

This chain connects TRBV14 to TRBJ1-1; D not certain. Looked up from germline, CDR1 is SGHDN and CDR2 is FVKESK. Trimming removed 0 bases from V and 3 bases from J, with 11 bases in between. The CDR3 runs to 15 residues. This CDR3 is CASSQEKVAYTEAFF. DNA for the CDR3: TGTGCCAGCAGCCAAGAAAAAGTGGCTTACACTGAAGCTTTCTTT.

The genes are TRBV18 and TRBJ1-5; 9 bases are shared with TRBD1. The CDR3 is 17 residues long. The V gene end was trimmed by 0 bases and the J gene end by 1 base; junction bases not matched to a gene: 4. Germline-derived CDR1 and CDR2 are KGHSH and LQKENI. CDR3 residues: CASSPPPGQGSNQPQHF. CDR3 DNA sequence: TGTGCCAGCTCACCACCGCCGGGACAGGGAAGCAATCAGCCCCAGCATTTT.

This rearrangement joins TRBV6-4 to TRBJ2-7; the D gene is possibly TRBD2 (6 bases). Trimming took off 5 bases at V and 2 bases at J, with 13 bases between the two ends. The germline V gene encodes CDR1 MRHNA and CDR2 SNTAGT. The CDR3 has 14 residues. CDR3: CASSSGRGPYEQYF. The CDR3 DNA follows: TGTGCCAGCAGTTCCGGGAGAGGGCCCTACGAGCAGTACTTC.

This chain uses TRBV7-3 with TRBJ2-1, with a weak D call TRBD1 (6 bases). CDR1 SGHTA and CDR2 FQGTGA come from the germline V gene. The CDR3 covers 15 residues. V was shortened by 2 bases and J by 12 bases, with 20 bases between the two germline ends. CDR3 region: CASSLGQGISGAQFF. CDR3 nucleotides: TGTGCCAGCAGCTTAGGGCAGGGGATATCCGGTGCGCAGTTCTTC. Full variable domain (outside the CDR3, taken from reference TRBV7-3 and TRBJ2-1): GAGVSQTPSNKVTEKGKYVELRCDPISGHTALYWYRQSLGQGPEFLIYFQGTGAADDSGLPNDRFFAVRPEGSVSTLKIQRTERGDSAVYLCASSLGQGISGAQFFGPGTRLTVL.

This rearrangement joins TRBV7-2 to TRBJ2-3; D is unclear. The CDR3 runs to 13 residues. Germline-derived CDR1 and CDR2 are SGHTA and FQGNSA. The germline V and J ends were trimmed by 4 bases and 1 base, with 6 bases remaining between them. The CDR3 reads CASSSGRTDTQYF. The CDR3 nucleotides read TGTGCCAGCAGCTCGGGCCGCACAGATACGCAGTATTTT.

The chain couples TRBV9 to TRBJ1-1, with TRBD1 as a possible D gene (6 bases). CDR1 SGDLS and CDR2 YYNGEE come from the germline V gene. Trimming pared 3 bases from V and 6 bases from J, leaving 9 bases between. The CDR3 consists of 12 residues. The CDR3 nucleotides read TGTGCCAGCAGCGGAACAGGGCCTGAAGCTTTCTTT. It translates to CASSGTGPEAFF.

Only one count was recorded for this clone. The chain has TRBV2 and TRBJ1-4, with D possibly matching TRBD1 (5 bases). The CDR3 totals 13 residues. V was pared by 4 bases and J by 10 bases, with 13 bases between. From germline, CDR1 is SNHLY and CDR2 FYNNEI. This CDR3 is CASSVRRDGKLFF. CDR3 nucleotides: TGTGCCAGCAGTGTTCGTCGGGACGGAAAACTGTTTTTT.

Turning to this clone: Other nucleotide sequences in the sample specify the same CDR3. J is TRBJ1-1 and V is TRBV6-2 or TRBV6-3; 11 bases map to TRBD1. J was trimmed by 6 bases and V by 2 bases; bases with no gene match: 5. CDR3 length: 15 residues. Germline V lookup: CDR1 MNHEY, CDR2 SVGEGT. CDR3 amino acids: CASSYPGQGGPEAFF. CDR3 bases: TGTGCCAGCAGTTACCCGGGACAGGGGGGCCCTGAAGCTTTCTTT.

This chain uses TRBV29-1 with TRBJ2-7, with 8 bases fitting TRBD1. CDR3 length: 12 amino acids. CDR1 is SQVTM and CDR2 is ANQGSEA in the germline V gene. The junction had 5 bases not matched to a gene; V was cut back by 4 bases and J by 6 bases. The CDR3 loop is CSVALQGVEQYF. As DNA, the CDR3 is TGCAGCGTTGCATTACAGGGGGTCGAGCAGTACTTC.

This clone was found once. The chain employs TRBV27 and TRBJ1-1; D call uncertain. The CDR3 spans 14 residues. Trimming removed 3 bases from V and 1 base from J, with 9 bases in between. Germline V lookup: CDR1 MNHEY, CDR2 SMNVEV (reference sequence). The CDR3: CASSLWRENTEAFF. The CDR3 DNA follows: TGTGCCAGCAGTTTGTGGAGAGAGAACACTGAAGCTTTCTTT.

The chain joins TRBV12-5 to TRBJ1-2; 7 nucleotides match TRBD1. J was trimmed by 5 bases and V by 6 bases; bases with no gene match: 9. The CDR3 length is 14 residues. The germline gives CDR1 LGHNT, CDR2 FRNRAP. DNA of the CDR3: TGTGCTAGTGGAACCACAGGGGAGGCGTATGGCTACACCTTC. Translated: CASGTTGEAYGYTF.

The V gene is TRBV28, the J gene TRBJ2-7; TRBD1 agrees at 9 bases. Trimming removed 5 bases from V and 3 bases from J; junction bases left unmatched: 8. The CDR3 is made up of 15 amino acids. The germline V gene encodes CDR1 MDHEN and CDR2 SYDVKM. In DNA, the CDR3 is TGTGCCAGCAGTATCCCGGGACAGGGAGACTACGAGCAGTACTTC. Protein product: CASSIPGQGDYEQYF.

The CDR3 loop is CASSPRRDEQFF. The DNA for the CDR3 is TGTGCCAGCAGCCCCCGGAGGGACGAGCAGTTCTTC. The chain couples TRBV3-1 (or the pseudogene TRBV3-2) to TRBJ2-1, with D possibly matching TRBD2 (6 bases). The germline V gene has CDR1 LGHDT and CDR2 YNNKEL (reference sequence). Trimming pared 4 bases from V and 10 bases from J, leaving 11 bases between. This CDR3 is 12 amino acids long.

The rearrangement joins TRBV4-3 to TRBJ1-2; no definite D call. The CDR3 length is 16 residues. V dropped 2 bases and J dropped 1 base, with 14 bases sitting between them. Germline lookup yields CDR1 LGHNA and CDR2 YSLEER. CDR3 nucleotides: TGCGCCAGCAGCCAAAGTGGGTTCGGGGTTAACTATGGCTACACCTTC. Its protein product is CASSQSGFGVNYGYTF.

V usage is TRBV7-2 and J usage is TRBJ2-7; 9 nucleotides agree with TRBD2. Germline trimming cut 1 base from V and 4 bases from J; bases unmatched to any gene: 8. Germline CDR1 and CDR2: SGHTA and FQGNSA. The CDR3 runs to 16 residues. The CDR3 bases are TGTGCCAGCAGCTTAGATACGTCTAGCGGGATTTACGAGCAGTACTTC. Encoded protein: CASSLDTSSGIYEQYF. The whole variable domain, filled in from reference TRBV7-2 and TRBJ2-7, reads GAGVSQSPSNKVTEKGKDVELRCDPISGHTALYWYRQSLGQGLEFLIYFQGNSAPDKSGLPSDRFSAERTGGSVSTLTIQRTQQEDSAVYLCASSLDTSSGIYEQYFGPGTRLTVT.

The CDR3 is CAWSQGAVNQPQHF. The CDR3, as DNA: TGTGCCTGGAGCCAGGGGGCAGTCAATCAGCCCCAGCATTTT. J is TRBJ1-5 and V is TRBV30, with 8 nucleotides matching TRBD1. The CDR3 covers 14 residues. Germline V gene data show CDR1 as GTSNPN and CDR2 as SVGIG (reference sequence). Unmatched junction bases numbered 4, after V lost 3 bases and J lost 3 bases.

V usage is TRBV24-1 and J usage is TRBJ2-1; 9 nucleotides line up with TRBD2. CDR1 is KGHDR and CDR2 is SFDVKD in the germline V gene. Unmatched junction bases numbered 7, after V lost 4 bases and J lost 10 bases. This CDR3 contains 14 residues. The CDR3 spells CATSDPLTSGEQFF. CDR3 bases: TGTGCCACCAGTGACCCTCTGACTAGCGGAGAGCAGTTCTTC.

The chain carries TRBV7-9 and TRBJ1-2; D not certain. Trimming removed 8 bases at V and 3 bases at J, with 7 bases between. Germline V lookup: CDR1 SEHNR, CDR2 FQNEAQ (reference sequence). The CDR3 spans 11 residues. The chain's CDR3 is CASGADYGYTF. CDR3 DNA sequence: TGTGCCAGCGGAGCAGACTATGGCTACACCTTC.

The chain carries TRBV7-3 and TRBJ1-1; 9 bases are a match to TRBD1. Unmatched junction bases numbered 2, after V lost 5 bases and J lost 4 bases. Germline CDR1 SGHTA, CDR2 FQGTGA. This CDR3 spans 13 amino acids. As DNA, the CDR3 is TGTGCCAGCAGCAGGGACAGGGTCACTGAAGCTTTCTTT. Translating gives CASSRDRVTEAFF.

The chain has TRBV5-1 and TRBJ2-1, with 7 bases identical to TRBD2. Germline V gives CDR1 SGHRS, CDR2 YFSETQ. V dropped 5 bases and J dropped 5; count of bases not matched to a gene: 7. This CDR3 spans 14 amino acids. In DNA, the CDR3 is TGCGCCAGCAGTTGGGACTACGGCGACAATGAGCAGTTCTTC. Protein sequence: CASSWDYGDNEQFF.

This clone was observed once. The genes are TRBV11-2 and TRBJ1-2; D remains unclear. In germline, CDR1 is SGHAT, CDR2 FQNNGV. CDR3 length: 14 amino acids. V shed 4 bases and J shed 7 bases, with 16 bases lying between them. Written as DNA, the CDR3 is TGTGCCAGCAGCTCGCAACCCCTAAACGCTGGCTACACCTTC. As protein: CASSSQPLNAGYTF.